The sequence of this TCR beta chain was determined in a study of cytomegalovirus exposure and HLA in healthy donors. Trimming took 1 base from V and 4 from J, leaving 11 bases between them. CDR1 is SNHLY and CDR2 is FYNNEI in the germline V gene. The CDR3 consists of 15 residues. The study ran its PCR with 60 Vbeta and 13 Jbeta primers. Some clones are missing from TCRdb's copy, which holds only in-frame ones; the method was immunoSEQ multiplex PCR. The sample contains some 130,000 clones, around 80% of which appear only once. The chain has TRBV2 and TRBJ1-3; no clear D. The source of this sequence is a man aged 35 to 55 in good health and CMV-seropositive. The sequenced material came from PBMCs. CDR3 sequence reads: CASSEGQLTGNTIYF. The DNA for the CDR3 is TGTGCCAGCAGTGAAGGACAACTTACCGGAAACACCATATATTTT.